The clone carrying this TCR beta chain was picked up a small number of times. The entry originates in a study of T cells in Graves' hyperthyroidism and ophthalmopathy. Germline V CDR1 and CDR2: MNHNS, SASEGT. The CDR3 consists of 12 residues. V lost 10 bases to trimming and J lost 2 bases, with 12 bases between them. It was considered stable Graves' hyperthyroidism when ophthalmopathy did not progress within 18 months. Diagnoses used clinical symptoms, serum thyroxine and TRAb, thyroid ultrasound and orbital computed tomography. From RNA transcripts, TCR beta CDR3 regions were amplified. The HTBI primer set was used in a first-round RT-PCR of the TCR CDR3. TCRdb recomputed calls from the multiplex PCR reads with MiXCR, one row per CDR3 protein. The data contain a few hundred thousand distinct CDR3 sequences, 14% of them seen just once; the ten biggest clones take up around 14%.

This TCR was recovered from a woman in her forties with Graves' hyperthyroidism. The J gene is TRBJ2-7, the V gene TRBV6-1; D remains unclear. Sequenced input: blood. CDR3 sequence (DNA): TGTGCCACGGACGACCGAACCTACGAGCAGTACTTC. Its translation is CATDDRTYEQYF.